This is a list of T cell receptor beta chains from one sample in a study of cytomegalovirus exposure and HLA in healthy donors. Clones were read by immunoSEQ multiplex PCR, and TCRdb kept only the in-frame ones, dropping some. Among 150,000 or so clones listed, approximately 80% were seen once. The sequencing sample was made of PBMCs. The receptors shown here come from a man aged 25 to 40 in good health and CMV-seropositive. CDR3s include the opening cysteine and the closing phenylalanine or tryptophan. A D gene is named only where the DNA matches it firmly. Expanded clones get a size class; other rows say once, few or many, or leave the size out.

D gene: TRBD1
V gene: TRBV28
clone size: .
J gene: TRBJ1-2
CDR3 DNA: TGTGCCAGCAGGTTTGAGGACAGGGGCCGGAGTGGCTACACCTTC
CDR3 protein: CASRFEDRGRSGYTF

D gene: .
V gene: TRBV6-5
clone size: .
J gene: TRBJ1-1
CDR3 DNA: TGTGCCAGCGGGCGAGGAGGGCTGAACACTGAAGCTTTCTTT
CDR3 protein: CASGRGGLNTEAFF

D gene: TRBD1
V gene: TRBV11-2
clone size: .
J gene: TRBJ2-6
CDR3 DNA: TGTGCCAGCAGCTTGCCGGGACAGACGTCTGGGGCCAACGTCCTGACTTTC
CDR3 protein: CASSLPGQTSGANVLTF

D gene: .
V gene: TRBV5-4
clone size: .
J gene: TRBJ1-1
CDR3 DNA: TGTGCCAGCACACGGGAGCAGGACACTGAAGCTTTCTTT
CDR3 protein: CASTREQDTEAFF

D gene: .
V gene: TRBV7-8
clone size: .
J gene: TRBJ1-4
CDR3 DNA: TGTGCCAGCAGCCCGTCCCGAATCCCAAACGGAAAACTGTTTTTT
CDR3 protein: CASSPSRIPNGKLFF

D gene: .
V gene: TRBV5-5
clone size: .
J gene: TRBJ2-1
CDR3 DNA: TGTGCCAGCAGCTTTTCACAGGGAAGGAATGAGCAGTTCTTC
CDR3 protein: CASSFSQGRNEQFF

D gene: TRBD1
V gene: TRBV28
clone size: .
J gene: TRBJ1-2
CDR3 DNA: TGTGCCAGCAGTGTCCGCCCCACAGGGGGGCCCAACTATGGCTACACCTTC
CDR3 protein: CASSVRPTGGPNYGYTF

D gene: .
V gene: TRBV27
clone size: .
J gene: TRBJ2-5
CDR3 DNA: TGTGCCAGCAGTGGGCTTACGGACTACCGCTTAAAAGAGACCCAGTACTTC
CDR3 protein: CASSGLTDYRLKETQYF

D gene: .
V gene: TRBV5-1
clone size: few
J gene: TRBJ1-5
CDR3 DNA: TGCGCCAGCAGCTTGGAAGGGGCCCAGCCCCAGCATTTT
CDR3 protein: CASSLEGAQPQHF

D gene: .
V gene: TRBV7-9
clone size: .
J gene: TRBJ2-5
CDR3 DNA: TGTGCCAGCAGTTGGGCACCCCAAGAGACCCAGTACTTC
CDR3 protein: CASSWAPQETQYF

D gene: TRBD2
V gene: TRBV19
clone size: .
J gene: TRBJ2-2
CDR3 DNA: TGTGCCAGTAGTTTGGGACTAGCGGGAGATAACACCGGGGAGCTGTTTTTT
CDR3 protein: CASSLGLAGDNTGELFF

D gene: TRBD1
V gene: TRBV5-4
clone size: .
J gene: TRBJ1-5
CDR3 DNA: TGTGCCAGCAGTCCCGACAGGGGTGGTCAGCCCCAGCATTTT
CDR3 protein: CASSPDRGGQPQHF

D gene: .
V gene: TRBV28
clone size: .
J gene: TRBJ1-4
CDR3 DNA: TGTGCCAGCAGCGACGAAACGACAGGAGACCTGTTTTTT
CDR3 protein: CASSDETTGDLFF

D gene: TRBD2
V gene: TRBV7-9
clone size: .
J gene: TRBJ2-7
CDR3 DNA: TGTGCCAGCAGCTTAGCGGTGGTCGGGCTAGCGGGAGGCGAGCAGTACTTC
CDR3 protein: CASSLAVVGLAGGEQYF

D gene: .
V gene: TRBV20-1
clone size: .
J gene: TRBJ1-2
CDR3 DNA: TGCAGTGCCCCAGGGAACTATGGCTACACCTTC
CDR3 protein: CSAPGNYGYTF

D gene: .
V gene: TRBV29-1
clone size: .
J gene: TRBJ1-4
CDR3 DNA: TGCAGCGTTGCTGAGGATAATGAAAAACTGTTTTTT
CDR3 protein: CSVAEDNEKLFF

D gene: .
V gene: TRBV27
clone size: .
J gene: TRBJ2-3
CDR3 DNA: TGTGCCAGCAGTTTACCGCCGGGAGATACGCAGTATTTT
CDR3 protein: CASSLPPGDTQYF

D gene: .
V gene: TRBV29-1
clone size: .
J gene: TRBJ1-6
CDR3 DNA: TGCAGCGTTGGGCAGTCGAATAATTCACCCCTCCACTTT
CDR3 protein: CSVGQSNNSPLHF

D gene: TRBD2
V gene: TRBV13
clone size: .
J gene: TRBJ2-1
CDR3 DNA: TGTGCCAGCAGCTACAAGTCTGTGGCGGGAGTGGGGAATGAGCAGTTCTTC
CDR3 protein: CASSYKSVAGVGNEQFF

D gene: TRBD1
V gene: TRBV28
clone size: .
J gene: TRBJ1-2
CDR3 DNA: TGTGCCAGCAGCCCAACTCGACAGGGGGCGCGGGGCTACACCTTC
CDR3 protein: CASSPTRQGARGYTF

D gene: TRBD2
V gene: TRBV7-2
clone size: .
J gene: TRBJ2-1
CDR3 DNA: TGTGCCAGCAGCCCCTTCGGACTAGTGCAGTTCTTC
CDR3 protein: CASSPFGLVQFF

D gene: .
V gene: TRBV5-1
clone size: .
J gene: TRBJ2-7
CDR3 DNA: TGCGCCAGCAGTTCCGACTACCTCGAGCAGTACTTC
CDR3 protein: CASSSDYLEQYF

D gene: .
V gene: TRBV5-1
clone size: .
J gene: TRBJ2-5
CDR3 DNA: TGCGCCAGCAGTCCCCAGGGGGAGACCCAGTACTTC
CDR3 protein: CASSPQGETQYF

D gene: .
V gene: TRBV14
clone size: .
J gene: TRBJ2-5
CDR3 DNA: TGTGCCAGCAATTCGGCGGGAGAGACCCAGTACTTC
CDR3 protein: CASNSAGETQYF

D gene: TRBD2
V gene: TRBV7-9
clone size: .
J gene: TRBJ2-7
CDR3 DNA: TGTGCCAGCAGCTCAGAACTAGCGGAGGCCTACGAGCAGTACTTC
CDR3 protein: CASSSELAEAYEQYF

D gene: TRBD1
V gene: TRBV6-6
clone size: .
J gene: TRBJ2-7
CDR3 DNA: TGTGCCAGCAGTGAGTGGACAGGGATGGACTACGAGCAGTACTTC
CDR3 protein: CASSEWTGMDYEQYF

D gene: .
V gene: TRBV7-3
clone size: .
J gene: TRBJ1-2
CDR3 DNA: TGTGCCAGCAGCTTAGATGGGGGGGCGTCTAACTATGGCTACACCTTC
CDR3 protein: CASSLDGGASNYGYTF

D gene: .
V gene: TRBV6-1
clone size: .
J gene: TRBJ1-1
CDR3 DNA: TGTGCCAGCGGGACTCGGGGGAGGGCTTTCTTT
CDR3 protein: CASGTRGRAFF

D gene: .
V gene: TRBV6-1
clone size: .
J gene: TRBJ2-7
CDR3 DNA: TGTGCCAGCAGGAACAGGGATAACTACGAGCAGTACTTC
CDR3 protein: CASRNRDNYEQYF

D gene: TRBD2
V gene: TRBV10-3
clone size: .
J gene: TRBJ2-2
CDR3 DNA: TGTGCCATAACCGGGACTAGCCACGGGGAGCTGTTTTTT
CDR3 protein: CAITGTSHGELFF